A selection of T cell receptor beta chains follows, all from one sample in a study of blood T cells in healthy people across ages. One entry per CDR3 protein results from TCRdb running MiXCR on the 5' RACE reads. This table has about a million distinct CDR3 sequences, roughly 51% appearing once. Sequenced input: blood. The receptors here all came from an older woman in good health. CDR3s include the opening cysteine and the closing phenylalanine or tryptophan.

>TRBJ2-7|TRBV29-1
CSVVGGGTGRRYEQYF
>TRBJ2-5|TRBV7-9
CASTQWGETQYF
>TRBJ2-7|TRBV15
CATSRTGIPYEQYF
>TRBJ1-1|TRBV7-2
CASSLGPSNTEAFF
>TRBJ1-2|TRBV20-1
CSANQGGLSYGYTF
>TRBJ1-5|TRBV7-2
CASSPSAGQNQPQHF
>TRBJ2-7|TRBV20-1
CSAHYPLAGDYEQYF
>TRBJ2-1|TRBV9
CASSAQDSGRYNEQFF
>TRBJ2-5|TRBV4-1
CASSQEREAGTQYF
>TRBJ2-5|TRBV20-1
CSASGPSGIGEQYF
>TRBJ2-3|TRBV12-5
CASGSSGGTDTQYF
>TRBJ1-2|TRBV7-2
CASSPGMVGYTF
>TRBJ2-7|TRBV25-1
CASSARGSGSYEQYF
>TRBJ2-2|TRBV7-3
CASSLSSPANTGELFF
>TRBJ2-7|TRBV5-5
CASSAPYEQYF
>TRBJ2-5|TRBV27
CASSERDPRPETQYF
>TRBJ1-6|TRBV12-3/TRBV12-4
CASSKIRNSPLHF
>TRBJ2-3|TRBV9
CASSSEGALAGTDTQYF
>TRBJ2-7|TRBV5-1
CASSFLQGAGGEQYF
>TRBJ2-7|TRBV6-5
CASSRQGHGGGEQYF
>TRBJ2-1|TRBV20-1
CSGGLPGSDLNNEQFF
>TRBJ2-2|TRBV29-1
CSVGQTNTGELFF
>TRBJ2-3|TRBV7-3
CASSLNLGLAHSTDTQYF
>TRBJ2-5|TRBV28
CASMVAGGKETQYF
>TRBJ2-5|TRBV25-1
CASSEYLSSGRIAGETQYF
>TRBJ2-7|TRBV21-1
CASSKAYVFDPYEQYF
>TRBJ1-2|TRBV28
CASSLNPQPGYTF
>TRBJ2-1|TRBV20-1
CSARASGLSYNEQFF
>TRBJ2-7|TRBV24-1
CATSEGMGARSGEQYF
>TRBJ2-7|TRBV3-1
CASSQEAGVTYEQYF
>TRBJ2-6|TRBV6-1
CASSETRASGANVLTF
>TRBJ2-7|TRBV28
CASSLGQERVKQYF
>TRBJ2-4|TRBV7-2
CAITLSPSVPQYF
>TRBJ2-1|TRBV27
CASRGTEGGKNEQFF
>TRBJ2-7|TRBV29-1
CSVAGERVDEQYF
>TRBJ2-2|TRBV11-3
CASSPNPQNTGELFF
>TRBJ2-3|TRBV5-6
CASSFQPTGLGTGTQYF
>TRBJ1-2|TRBV5-1
CASSLGDRMAYGYTF
>TRBJ1-1|TRBV4-3
CASSHRDRGRINTEAFF
>-|TRBV6-1
CASRPEDAYYEQYF
>TRBJ2-7|TRBV7-2
CASSLGGQTEQYF
>TRBJ1-5|TRBV6-5
CASRRTAPNQPQHF
>TRBJ2-7|TRBV10-3
CATLGQTSYEQYF
>TRBJ2-3|TRBV20-1
CSARRTSGSSDTQYF
>TRBJ1-2|TRBV7-8
CASSPNGGANYGYTF
>TRBJ2-3|TRBV12-3/TRBV12-4
CASSSRWGADTQYF
>TRBJ2-3|TRBV12-3/TRBV12-4
CASSLWLAGVVDYSGTDTQYF
>TRBJ2-3|TRBV30
CAWSPGLAGDTQYF
>TRBJ2-1|TRBV20-1
CSASSEPPGGEQFF
>TRBJ2-5|TRBV4-1
CASSQVPLAGVETQYF